The clone carrying this T cell receptor (beta chain) was counted many times. Its cognate antigen is unknown. The data are from a study of regulatory T cells in long-lasting Graves disease. Study in general: Over 5 years of antithyroid drugs plus positive TSH receptor antibodies defined persistent Graves' disease.

In building TCR beta libraries, iRepertoire HTBI primers were used together with Arm-PCR of CDR3 regions. TCRdb reprocessed the multiplex PCR reads via MiXCR and lists one record per CDR3 protein. The table shows under 500,000 distinct CDR3 sequences, with less than 25% occurring only once. Time point of the sample: persistent/refractory GD, antithyroid drugs over 5 years with positive TRAb. Generation of the TCR library employed RNA extracted from PBMCs. Study results and limitations: Possibly, too few samples lowered accuracy. The study examined only peripheral blood, not thyroid tissue.

This material consisted of peripheral blood mononuclear cells (PBMCs), taken when the disease was refractory, from a patient treated with antithyroid drugs. This TCR was sampled from a female donor with Graves disease.

CDR3: CAWSPGQLNTEAFF. The CDR3, as DNA: TGTGCCTGGAGTCCGGGACAGCTCAACACTGAAGCTTTCTTT. The gene calls are TRBV30 and TRBJ1-1, with 7 bases matching TRBD1. The germline V gene encodes CDR1 GTSNPN and CDR2 SVGIG (reference sequence). This CDR3 has 14 residues. The J segment lost 2 bases and the V segment lost 2 bases, leaving 5 bases of the junction unmatched. The complete variable domain, with remaining parts taken from reference TRBV30 and TRBJ1-1, reads SQTIHQWPATLVQPVGSPLSLECTVEGTSNPNLYWYRQAAGRGLQLLFYSVGIGQISSEVPQNLSASRPQDRQFILSSKKLLLSDSGFYLCAWSPGQLNTEAFFGQGTRLTVV.